The 9 T cell receptor beta chains in this list originate from one sample, sequenced in a study of T cell responses to AZD1222 COVID-19 vaccine. TCRdb keeps only in-frame clones here, not all; method: immunoSEQ multiplex PCR. This sample has over 60,000 clones, with around 86% found just once. The material sequenced was peripheral blood, taken on day 0 of AZD1222 vaccination. The receptors derive from an adult in good health.

The rearrangement links TRBV3-1 (or the pseudogene TRBV3-2) to TRBJ2-3; the match to TRBD2 covers 11 bases. Unmatched junction bases numbered 5, after V lost 4 bases and J lost 5 bases. Looked up from germline, CDR1 is LGHDT and CDR2 is YNNKEL (reference sequence). The CDR3 loop spans 15 amino acids. The CDR3 DNA follows: TGTGCCAGCAGCCTCCTAGCGGGGGGCCAAGATACGCAGTATTTT. It encodes CASSLLAGGQDTQYF.

V usage is TRBV18 and J usage is TRBJ1-1; D possibly corresponds to TRBD1 (5 bases). The CDR3 is made up of 14 amino acids. The germline V gene encodes CDR1 KGHSH and CDR2 LQKENI. The V and J ends lost 4 bases and 4 bases respectively, with 13 bases between them. CDR3 coding DNA: TGTGCCAGCTCACTAGACGGGGGGAGCACTGAAGCTTTCTTT. This encodes CASSLDGGSTEAFF.

The chain links TRBV5-4 to TRBJ2-6; 11 nucleotides align to TRBD1. Germline CDR1 SGHNT, CDR2 YYREEE (reference sequence). V lost 3 bases and J lost 3; bases outside the gene matches: 2. The CDR3 is made up of 16 amino acids. The CDR3 bases are TGTGCCAGCAGCTCGGGACAGGGGGGTGGGGCCAACGTCCTGACTTTC. Protein product: CASSSGQGGGANVLTF.

V usage is TRBV15 and J usage is TRBJ2-4; 11 nucleotides agree with TRBD2. Germline values: CDR1 LNHNV, CDR2 YYDKDF (reference sequence). After removal of 6 bases from V and 8 bases from J, the junction contained 9 bases not matched to a gene. The CDR3 covers 15 residues. This CDR3 reads CATRRISGGEYIQYF. CDR3 nucleotide sequence: TGTGCCACCAGGCGAATTAGCGGGGGGGAGTACATTCAGTACTTC.

The CDR3, as DNA: TGTGCCAGCTCACCCATGGGACTAGCGGGGGCGGAGCTGTTTTTT. Its translation: CASSPMGLAGAELFF. The chain couples TRBV18 to TRBJ2-2; 14 bases map to TRBD2. J lost 10 bases, V lost 3 bases, and 4 bases had no gene match. CDR1 KGHSH and CDR2 LQKENI come from the germline V gene. The CDR3 covers 15 residues.

The rearrangement joins TRBV24-1 to TRBJ1-1; D perhaps matches TRBD1 (5 bases). The germline V gene has CDR1 KGHDR and CDR2 SFDVKD. V was clipped by 7 bases and J by 4 bases, with 12 bases between them. The CDR3 has 13 residues. CDR3 region: CATRGPGGTEAFF. The CDR3 DNA sequence: TGTGCCACCAGGGGCCCCGGGGGCACTGAAGCTTTCTTT.

The rearrangement uses TRBV7-2 and TRBJ1-2, with 9 bases identical to TRBD1. Germline assignment: CDR1 SGHTA and CDR2 FQGNSA. The length of the CDR3 is 16 residues. The J segment lost 7 bases and the V segment lost 5 bases, leaving 14 bases of the junction unmatched. The CDR3 loop is CASSPPPGQGPVGYTF. Here the CDR3 DNA reads TGTGCCAGCAGCCCACCTCCGGGACAGGGACCAGTTGGCTACACCTTC.

The chain recombines TRBV5-5 with TRBJ1-2; 7 nucleotides match TRBD1. The CDR3 sequence is 16 residues long. The V and J ends lost 3 bases and 4 bases, in that order; junction bases with no gene match: 12. The V gene's germline CDR1 is SGHKS and CDR2 YYEKEE (reference sequence). This CDR3 is CASSWQTGTDFYGYTF. CDR3 nucleotide sequence: TGTGCCAGCAGCTGGCAGACCGGGACAGATTTCTATGGCTACACCTTC.

The J gene is TRBJ1-2, the V gene TRBV19; no reliable D call. The CDR3 length is 15 residues. Trimming took 7 bases from V and 4 from J, leaving 19 bases between them. CDR1 is LNHDA and CDR2 is SQIVND in the germline V gene (reference sequence). The CDR3 protein is CASTSHLTGGYGYTF. In DNA form, the CDR3 reads TGTGCCAGTACCTCCCATCTCACGGGAGGCTATGGCTACACCTTC.